This section outlines one TCR beta chain sequence together with its context. The antigen is not known. Method: immunoSEQ multiplex PCR; TCRdb's copy keeps in-frame clones and lacks some. The table shows around 35,000 clones, with about 90% occurring only once. Trimming left V 7 bases short and J 3 bases short, with 16 bases between. The germline CDR1 and CDR2 sequences are MNHEY and SVGAGI. There are 15 residues in the CDR3. This sample was taken from a study of STAT5B mutations in CD4+ large granular lymphocyte leukemia. Study-wide results and caveats: Compared with healthy controls (2/35), patient top clones favored TRBV06 (8/27).

The sample taken for sequencing was CD4+ T cells from blood buffy coats. The TCR comes from a human donor in good health. The rearrangement joins TRBV6-5 to TRBJ1-5; no firm D call. CDR3 amino acids: CASTIGNVYNQPQHF. CDR3 DNA sequence: TGTGCCAGCACCATAGGAAACGTCTACAATCAGCCCCAGCATTTT.